This TCR beta chain derives from a study of human T cells and chemical hapten exposure. Indicated time point: pre-sensitization, week 0. The treatment here: therapeutic diphenylcyclopropenone sensitization with weekly scalp DPC. The donor pool consisted of alopecia patients aged 18 to 70 years, considered suitable for DPC. Someone pulled total RNA out of unfractionated whole blood. This clonotype was picked up a small number of times. Its antigen is still unknown. MiXCR, applied by TCRdb to the RACE reads, yields one record per CDR3 protein. The sample has approximately 260,000 distinct CDR3 sequences, around 7% seen once. Study-level points and caveats: Patch test score tracked positively with PT1 expanded TCR counts.

Sequenced material: whole blood, taken in connection with sensitization to the hapten diphenylcyclopropenone (DPC). The receptor was isolated from a man aged 18 to 30 with alopecia areata. Some clones in this sample may be carry-over from other donors' samples.

The CDR3 is CASSVEEGTGIYNEQFF. The CDR3 DNA sequence: TGTGCCAGCAGCGTAGAGGAAGGGACAGGGATTTACAATGAGCAGTTCTTC. V and J are TRBV9 and TRBJ2-1; 9 bases are a match to TRBD1. Germline-derived CDR1 and CDR2 are SGDLS and YYNGEE. The J segment lost 4 bases and the V segment lost 0 bases, leaving 8 bases of the junction unmatched. The CDR3 has 17 residues.